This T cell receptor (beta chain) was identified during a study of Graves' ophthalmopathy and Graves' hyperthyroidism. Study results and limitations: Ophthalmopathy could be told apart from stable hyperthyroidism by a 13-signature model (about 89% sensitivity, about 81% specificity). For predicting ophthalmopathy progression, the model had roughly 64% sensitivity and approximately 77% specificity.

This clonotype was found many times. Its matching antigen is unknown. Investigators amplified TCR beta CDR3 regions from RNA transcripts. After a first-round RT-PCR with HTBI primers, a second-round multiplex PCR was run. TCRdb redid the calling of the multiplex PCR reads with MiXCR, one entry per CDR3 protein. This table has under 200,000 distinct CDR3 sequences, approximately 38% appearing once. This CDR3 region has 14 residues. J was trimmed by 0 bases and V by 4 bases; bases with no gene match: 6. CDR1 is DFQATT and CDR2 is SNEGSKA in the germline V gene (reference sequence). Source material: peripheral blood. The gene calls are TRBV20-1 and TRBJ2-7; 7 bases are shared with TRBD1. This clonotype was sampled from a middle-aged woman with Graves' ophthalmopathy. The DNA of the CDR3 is TGCAGTGCTAAGGGGACAGCCAGCTCCTACGAGCAGTACTTC. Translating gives CSAKGTASSYEQYF.